This T cell receptor (beta chain) stems from a study of cytomegalovirus exposure and HLA in healthy donors. The CDR3 covers 14 residues. The germline V gene has CDR1 MNHEY and CDR2 SVGAGI. Trimming shortened V by 5 bases and J by 1 base, and 11 bases separated the two germline ends. Researchers ran the PCR with 60 Vbeta and 13 Jbeta primers. TCRdb's copy holds only in-frame clones and misses some; the assay was immunoSEQ multiplex PCR. The sample has some 46,000 clones. Source material: PBMCs. The J gene is TRBJ2-5, the V gene TRBV6-5, with a weak D call TRBD1 (6 bases). This receptor was obtained from a male donor in good health and CMV-seronegative. Here the CDR3 reads CASSLRGGQETQYF. Written as DNA, the CDR3 is TGTGCCAGCAGTCTCCGAGGGGGCCAAGAGACCCAGTACTTC.